This section outlines one TCR beta chain sequence together with its context. Antigen: not known. This record comes from a study of T-cell memory formation after mild COVID-19. Study details: For the most part, TCR clusters were specific to one donor. Study observations and caveats: Contracting clones from day 15 to 85 had balanced CD4/CD8; later expanders favoured CD4+.

TCR alpha and TCR beta cDNA libraries with sample barcodes and UMIs came from 5'RACE using constant-segment primers. TCRdb recomputed calls from the 5' RACE reads with MiXCR, one row per CDR3 protein. The sample has under 110,000 distinct CDR3 sequences; under 15% are singletons. Between the trimmed V and J ends, which lost 3 bases and 5 bases, there was a span of 5 bases. The CDR3 length is 12 residues. Germline assignment: CDR1 SGHVS and CDR2 FQNEAQ. The sequencing input was PBMCs or a T cell subset sorted from them (not recorded which). This TCR came from an adult woman who had mild COVID-19 (a few samples of this study predate the infection). Cell type and time point are not known. The chain couples TRBV7-8 to TRBJ2-1; D ambiguous. The CDR3 region is CASSFHNNEQFF. In DNA form, the CDR3 reads TGTGCCAGCAGCTTCCATAACAATGAGCAGTTCTTC.